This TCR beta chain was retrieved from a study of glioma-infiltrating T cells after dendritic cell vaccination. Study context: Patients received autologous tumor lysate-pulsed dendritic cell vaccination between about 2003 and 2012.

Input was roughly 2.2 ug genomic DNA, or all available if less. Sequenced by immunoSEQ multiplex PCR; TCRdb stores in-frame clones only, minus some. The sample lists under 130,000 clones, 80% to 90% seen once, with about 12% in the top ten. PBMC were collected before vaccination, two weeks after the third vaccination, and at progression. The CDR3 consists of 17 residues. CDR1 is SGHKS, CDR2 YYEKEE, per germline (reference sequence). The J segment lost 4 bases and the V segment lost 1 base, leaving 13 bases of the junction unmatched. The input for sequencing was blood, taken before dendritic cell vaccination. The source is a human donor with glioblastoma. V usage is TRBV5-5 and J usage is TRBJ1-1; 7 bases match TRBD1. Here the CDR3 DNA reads TGTGCCAGCAGCTTGTTTTGGGGGACAGAAAGCCCCACTGAAGCTTTCTTT. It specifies CASSLFWGTESPTEAFF.